Presented here are 26 T cell receptor beta chains from one specimen sequenced in a study of CD8 T cells in ankylosing spondylitis. One entry per CDR3 protein results from TCRdb running MiXCR on the 5' RACE reads. The table includes around 150,000 distinct CDR3 sequences, around 20% detected once. Sequences were obtained from blood, either unsorted or a sorted T cell fraction (not recorded which). Receptors originate from a male donor with ankylosing spondylitis or in good health (not recorded which).

This clonotype was seen many times. The chain is built from TRBV11-1 and TRBJ2-3; a weak D match, TRBD2 (6 bases). Germline V CDR1 and CDR2: SGHAT, FQDESV (reference sequence). Trimming cost V 6 bases and J 0 bases, with 16 bases left between them. The CDR3 has 16 amino acids. CDR3 sequence: CASRPYRGTSTDTQYF. Written as DNA, the CDR3 is TGTGCCAGCAGGCCTTATCGCGGGACTAGCACAGATACGCAGTATTTT. The full variable domain, completed using reference TRBV11-1 and TRBJ2-3, is EAEVAQSPRYKITEKSQAVAFWCDPISGHATLYWYRQILGQGPELLVQFQDESVVDDSQLPKDRFSAERLKGVDSTLKIQPAELGDSAMYLCASRPYRGTSTDTQYFGPGTRLTVL.

This clonotype occurred a few times. J is TRBJ2-6 and V is TRBV5-1; a possible D gene is TRBD1 (5 bases). The CDR3 spans 14 residues. Trimming removed 0 bases from V and 8 bases from J, with 9 bases in between. Per the germline V gene, CDR1 is SGHRS and CDR2 is YFSETQ. The CDR3 loop reads CASSLAQGTNVLTF. CDR3 coding DNA: TGCGCCAGCAGCTTGGCGCAGGGAACCAACGTCCTGACTTTC.

This clonotype was detected ten times or more. The chain has TRBV29-1 and TRBJ2-1, with D perhaps TRBD1 or TRBD2 (5 bases each). Germline CDR1 is SQVTM and CDR2 is ANQGSEA. V was shortened by 6 bases and J by 5 bases, with 11 bases between the two germline ends. The CDR3 is made up of 12 amino acids. CDR3 amino acids: CSVTGADNEQFF. The CDR3 region has the DNA TGCAGCGTGACCGGGGCCGACAATGAGCAGTTCTTC.

This clonotype was seen many times. The J gene is TRBJ2-2, the V gene TRBV12-3 or TRBV12-4; unclear D gene. The CDR3 consists of 15 residues. Trimming removed 2 bases from V and 2 bases from J, with 9 bases in between. CDR3 nucleotide sequence: TGTGCCAGCAGTTTACGGCTACAAAACACCGGGGAGCTGTTTTTT. Encoded protein: CASSLRLQNTGELFF.

This clonotype was found many times. The rearrangement links TRBV20-1 to TRBJ2-7; 11 nucleotides match TRBD2. The germline CDR1 and CDR2 sequences are DFQATT and SNEGSKA (reference sequence). The CDR3 is 15 amino acids. The V segment lost 3 bases and the J segment 5 bases; nucleotides outside the gene matches: 9. The CDR3 coding sequence is TGCAGTGCTAGCCCACTAGCGGGAGCGTCTCACGAGCAGTACTTC. The encoded protein is CSASPLAGASHEQYF.

This clonotype came up many times. This CDR3 is CSARQLTNEKLFF. The DNA of the CDR3 is TGCAGTGCGAGACAGCTAACTAATGAAAAACTGTTTTTT. This chain links TRBV20-1 with TRBJ1-4; a possible D gene is TRBD1 (5 bases). Germline V lookup: CDR1 DFQATT, CDR2 SNEGSKA (reference sequence). The length of the CDR3 is 13 residues. The V and J ends lost 6 bases and 1 base respectively, with 9 bases between them.

The chain is built from TRBV27 and TRBJ2-7, with 10 bases fitting TRBD2. V was pared by 5 bases and J by 0 bases, with 4 bases of the junction left unmatched. The CDR3 sequence is 15 residues long. CDR1 MNHEY and CDR2 SMNVEV come from the germline V gene (reference sequence). CDR3 in amino acids: CASSHSSGSSYEQYF. CDR3 in DNA: TGTGCCAGCAGTCATTCTAGCGGGAGCTCCTACGAGCAGTACTTC.

This clonotype has a count of ten or more. The chain links TRBV20-1 to TRBJ2-1; TRBD2 matches at 14 bases. There are 14 residues in the CDR3. Unmatched junction bases numbered 2, after V lost 4 bases and J lost 6 bases. Germline V gives CDR1 DFQATT, CDR2 SNEGSKA (reference sequence). This chain's CDR3 is CSATGTSGSNEQFF. CDR3 bases: TGCAGTGCTACCGGGACTAGCGGGAGCAATGAGCAGTTCTTC.

This clonotype occurred a few times. V usage is TRBV4-2 and J usage is TRBJ2-6; a weak D match, TRBD1 (5 bases). The germline CDR1 and CDR2 sequences are LGHNA and YNFKEQ. Trimming cost V 2 bases and J 3 bases, with 17 bases left between them. This CDR3 is built from 18 residues. The CDR3 sequence: CASSQQGTRANGANVLTF. DNA of the CDR3: TGTGCCAGCAGCCAACAGGGCACCCGGGCCAATGGGGCCAACGTCCTGACTTTC.

This clonotype has more than one count but fewer than ten. The V and J genes are TRBV5-4 and TRBJ1-1; D is undetermined. With 2 bases removed from V and 3 bases from J, the gap between germline ends came to 14 bases. The CDR3 runs to 15 residues. Germline V gene sequence: CDR1 SGHNT, CDR2 YYREEE (reference sequence). CDR3 sequence (DNA): TGTGCCAGCAGCTTAAGAGAGCCTGGGCACACTGAAGCTTTCTTT. This codes for CASSLREPGHTEAFF. The complete variable domain, with remaining parts taken from reference TRBV5-4 and TRBJ1-1, reads ETGVTQSPTHLIKTRGQQVTLRCSSQSGHNTVSWYQQALGQGPQFIFQYYREEENGRGNFPPRFSGLQFPNYSSELNVNALELDDSALYLCASSLREPGHTEAFFGQGTRLTVV.

This clonotype was seen at least ten times. The rearrangement uses TRBV27 and TRBJ1-2; tentatively, D is TRBD1 (5 bases). The CDR3 is 12 residues long. V gave up 8 bases and J gave up 5 bases, with 12 bases separating them. Germline CDR1 MNHEY, CDR2 SMNVEV (reference sequence). Here the CDR3 DNA reads TGTGCCAGCGGAACAGGTGGATATGGCTACACCTTC. Translating gives CASGTGGYGYTF.

This sequence joins TRBV7-2 and TRBJ2-7; D unresolved. V gave up 6 bases and J gave up 5 bases, with 8 bases separating them. The CDR3 is 11 amino acids. Looked up from germline, CDR1 is SGHTA and CDR2 is FQGNSA. The CDR3, as DNA: TGTGCCAGCAGTCGTTCAGACGAGCAGTACTTC. This codes for CASSRSDEQYF.

This clonotype turned up a few times. CDR3 amino acids: CANKLAGESYEQYF. CDR3 in DNA: TGTGCCAATAAACTAGCGGGAGAGTCCTACGAGCAGTACTTC. This chain connects TRBV2 to TRBJ2-7, with TRBD2 matching 11 bases. Germline CDR1 is SNHLY and CDR2 is FYNNEI. V trimming: 10 bases; J trimming: 1 base; junction bases outside the gene matches: 6. CDR3 length equals 14 residues. Full variable domain (missing parts from reference TRBV2 and TRBJ2-7): EPEVTQTPSHQVTQMGQEVILRCVPISNHLYFYWYRQILGQKVEFLVSFYNNEISEKSEIFDDQFSVERPDGSNFTLKIRSTKLEDSAMYFCANKLAGESYEQYFGPGTRLTVT.

V gene TRBV6-6 combines with J gene TRBJ2-5; TRBD2 is a possible D gene (5 bases). The germline gives CDR1 MNHNY, CDR2 SVGAGI (reference sequence). This CDR3 spans 15 amino acids. With 0 bases removed from V and 2 bases from J, the gap between germline ends came to 10 bases. The CDR3 sequence is CASSYSTTAQETQYF. The CDR3 DNA reads as TGTGCCAGCAGTTACTCGACTACAGCACAAGAGACCCAGTACTTC.

The table lists this clonotype with many counts. V gene TRBV28 combines with J gene TRBJ1-5; 10 positions match TRBD1. Germline V gene data show CDR1 as MDHEN and CDR2 as SYDVKM. J lost 11 bases, V lost 10 bases, and 14 bases had no gene match. The CDR3 sequence is 14 residues long. This CDR3 reads CATNKPRDRGTQHF. The DNA for the CDR3 is TGTGCCACCAACAAACCCCGGGACAGGGGAACCCAGCATTTT.

The V gene is TRBV25-1, the J gene TRBJ1-3; 9 nucleotides agree with TRBD1. The CDR3 runs 13 residues. Trimming at V came to 6 bases and at J to 7 bases, leaving 4 bases not matched to a gene. Germline CDR1 MGHDK, CDR2 SYGVNS. The CDR3 region is CASRGQGWNTIYF. As DNA, the CDR3 is TGTGCCAGCAGGGGACAGGGATGGAACACCATATATTTT.

Many counts were recorded for this clonotype. V and J are TRBV24-1 and TRBJ2-1; 9 bases line up with TRBD1. This CDR3 is built from 16 residues. V trimming: 0 bases; J trimming: 6 bases; junction bases outside the gene matches: 5. Per germline, CDR1 KGHDR and CDR2 SFDVKD. CDR3 nucleotides: TGTGCCACCAGTGATTTGTCGGGACAGGGCCTCAATGAGCAGTTCTTC. Translation gives CATSDLSGQGLNEQFF.

This clonotype was picked up many times. V gene TRBV5-1 combines with J gene TRBJ1-1, with unresolved D. The germline V and J ends were trimmed by 6 bases and 0 bases, with 18 bases remaining between them. Per germline, CDR1 SGHRS and CDR2 YFSETQ. This CDR3 contains 16 residues. CDR3 sequence: CASKVKVWGMNTEAFF. CDR3 nucleotides: TGCGCCAGCAAGGTCAAGGTGTGGGGAATGAACACTGAAGCTTTCTTT.

The chain couples TRBV5-1 to TRBJ2-6; unclear D gene. Trimming pared 4 bases from V and 0 bases from J, leaving 11 bases between. Germline V lookup: CDR1 SGHRS, CDR2 YFSETQ. The CDR3 has 16 amino acids. As DNA, the CDR3 is TGCGCCAGCAGCCCGCCAAGGGACTCTGGGGCCAACGTCCTGACTTTC. Its translation is CASSPPRDSGANVLTF.

Here the CDR3 reads CSVVGNTGELFF. The DNA for the CDR3 is TGCAGCGTTGTGGGGAACACCGGGGAGCTGTTTTTT. J is TRBJ2-2 and V is TRBV29-1; D remains unclear. With 4 bases removed from V and 1 base from J, the gap between germline ends came to 4 bases. CDR1 and CDR2 (germline): SQVTM, ANQGSEA. The CDR3 has 12 amino acids.

This clonotype appeared many times. This chain uses TRBV4-2 with TRBJ2-1; a possible D gene is TRBD1 (6 bases). The CDR3 totals 17 residues. CDR1 and CDR2 (germline): LGHNA, YNFKEQ. Trimming removed 0 bases at V and 8 bases at J, with 20 bases between. CDR3 DNA sequence: TGTGCCAGCAGCCAAGATGGCGGACAGAGGATTGGCGATGAGCAGTTCTTC. This gives the protein CASSQDGGQRIGDEQFF.

The J gene is TRBJ1-5, the V gene TRBV27; perhaps TRBD1 as D (5 bases). Germline CDR1 MNHEY, CDR2 SMNVEV (reference sequence). This CDR3 contains 13 residues. The V and J ends lost 5 bases and 6 bases respectively, with 11 bases between them. CDR3 residues: CASSSQGRQPQHF. CDR3 coding DNA: TGTGCCAGCAGTAGTCAGGGTCGTCAGCCCCAGCATTTT.

Points on this clonotype: An end of the junction does not agree with germline; a read error may underlie this. The CDR3, as DNA: TGTGCCAGCAGTCGGGGGCCCTCTAGGTGGTTC. Protein product: CASSRGPSRWF. V usage is TRBV28 and J usage is TRBJ2-4; D is possibly TRBD1 or TRBD2 (6 bases each). Germline V gene sequence: CDR1 MDHEN, CDR2 SYDVKM. The CDR3 extends over 11 amino acids. Complete variable domain (other parts from reference TRBV28 and TRBJ2-4): DVKVTQSSRYLVKRTGEKVFLECVQDMDHENMFWYRQDPGLGLRLIYFSYDVKMKEKGDIPEGYSVSREKKERFSLILESASTNQTSMYLCASSRGPSRWFGAGTRLSVL.

This clonotype was seen ten or more times. The chain couples TRBV20-1 to TRBJ2-5; no clear D gene. The CDR3 extends over 14 amino acids. Trimming removed 0 bases at V and 3 bases at J, with 11 bases between. Germline V gene sequence: CDR1 DFQATT, CDR2 SNEGSKA (reference sequence). CDR3 residues: CSARDQVVKETQYF. The CDR3 DNA follows: TGCAGTGCTAGAGATCAGGTAGTCAAAGAGACCCAGTACTTC.

The V call is TRBV12-3 or TRBV12-4, the J call TRBJ1-4, with 7 bases that match TRBD1. J was trimmed by 0 bases and V by 5 bases; bases with no gene match: 3. The length of the CDR3 is 15 residues. The CDR3 sequence is CASSATGATNEKLFF. For the CDR3, the DNA is TGTGCCAGCAGTGCTACAGGGGCAACTAATGAAAAACTGTTTTTT.

This sequence joins TRBV28 and TRBJ1-1; possibly TRBD1 for D (5 bases). Trimming cost V 8 bases and J 5 bases, with 21 bases left between them. There are 15 residues in the CDR3. Germline lookup yields CDR1 MDHEN and CDR2 SYDVKM. The CDR3 DNA is TGTGCCAGCTTAGAACGGGGGGGAAGGAGGACTGAAGCTTTCTTT. Residues: CASLERGGRRTEAFF.